Following are 14 T cell receptor beta chains from one sample sequenced in a study of cytomegalovirus exposure and HLA in healthy donors. This PCR relied on a set of 60 Vbeta primers and 13 Jbeta primers. The method was immunoSEQ multiplex PCR; TCRdb's version includes in-frame clones alone and lacks a portion of them. The data hold approximately 140,000 clones, with around 83% observed a single time. The sequenced material came from PBMCs. All receptors come from a man aged 40-50 years in good health and CMV-seropositive.

V is TRBV7-3 and J is TRBJ2-1, with 8 bases lining up with TRBD2. There are 14 residues in the CDR3. Trimming cost V 5 bases and J 6 bases; bases outside gene matches: 6. Germline V gives CDR1 SGHTA, CDR2 FQGTGA. CDR3 nucleotide sequence: TGTGCCAGCAGCCCGGGCCTAGCGGGCAATGAGCAGTTCTTC. It is translated as CASSPGLAGNEQFF.

The CDR3 bases are TGTGCCAGCAGCCAAGAGGGCAGCCCCACCTACGAGCAGTACTTC. It specifies CASSQEGSPTYEQYF. The V call is TRBV4-2, the J call TRBJ2-7; unclear D gene. CDR1 LGHNA and CDR2 YNFKEQ come from the germline V gene. Trimming removed 0 bases from V and 2 bases from J, with 11 bases in between. This CDR3 is built from 15 residues.

In its sample, this clone was seen a few times. This sample includes further DNA sequences coding for the same CDR3. CDR3 region: CASSLDRSETQYF. In nucleotides, the CDR3 is TGTGCCAGCAGCTTAGACCGAAGCGAGACCCAGTACTTC. The chain has TRBV7-7 and TRBJ2-5; D gene unclear. Germline CDR1 is SSHAT and CDR2 is FNYEAQ (reference sequence). This CDR3 region has 13 residues. Trimming took 1 base from V and 5 from J, leaving 8 bases between them. Together with reference TRBV7-7 and TRBJ2-5, the CDR3 gives the full variable domain: GAGVSQSPRYKVTKRGQDVTLRCDPISSHATLYWYQQALGQGPEFLTYFNYEAQPDKSGLPSDRFSAERPEGSISTLTIQRTEQRDSAMYRCASSLDRSETQYFGPGTRLLVL.

The gene calls are TRBV27 and TRBJ1-2; 8 bases are shared with TRBD1. V shed 7 bases, J shed 2 bases, and the junction held 9 bases outside the gene matches. Per germline, CDR1 MNHEY and CDR2 SMNVEV (reference sequence). There are 15 residues in the CDR3. In DNA, the CDR3 is TGTGCCAGCAAATGGGCAGGGGGCGCGAACTATGGCTACACCTTC. Its translation: CASKWAGGANYGYTF.

The chain combines TRBV4-1 with TRBJ1-6; D unclear. The V end was cut by 4 bases, the J end by 0 bases, with 13 bases between. Germline V gene sequence: CDR1 MGHRA, CDR2 YSYEKL. CDR3 size: 17 residues. CDR3 in amino acids: CASSPESFTSYNSPLHF. The CDR3 DNA is TGCGCCAGCAGCCCAGAGAGTTTTACCTCCTATAATTCACCCCTCCACTTT.

This clone has a single count. The V call is TRBV6-5, the J call TRBJ2-5, with 7 bases aligning to TRBD1. The CDR3 runs 15 residues. In germline, CDR1 is MNHEY, CDR2 SVGAGI. V lost 6 bases, J lost 7 bases, and 14 bases stayed unmatched. The CDR3 is CASSRSRDSVWTQYF. CDR3 DNA sequence: TGTGCCAGCAGCCGGTCTAGGGACAGCGTATGGACCCAGTACTTC.

This clone has only a few counts. The chain carries TRBV19 and TRBJ2-2; no definite D call. Germline CDR1 and CDR2: LNHDA and SQIVND (reference sequence). Trimming pared 5 bases from V and 6 bases from J, leaving 4 bases between. CDR3 length equals 11 residues. As DNA, the CDR3 is TGTGCCAGTAGTGAGGCCGGGGAGCTGTTTTTT. It codes for CASSEAGELFF.

V gene TRBV4-2 combines with J gene TRBJ2-7; TRBD2 matches at 9 bases. The germline gives CDR1 LGHNA, CDR2 YNFKEQ. Losses at the gene ends were 1 base for V and 0 bases for J; bases not matched to a gene: 1. The CDR3 covers 15 residues. The CDR3 spells CASSQGLADSYEQYF. In DNA form, the CDR3 reads TGTGCCAGCAGCCAAGGACTAGCGGACTCCTACGAGCAGTACTTC.

The CDR3 DNA reads as TGTGCCAGCAGCAGGGTCAACTATGGCTACACCTTC. As protein: CASSRVNYGYTF. The chain joins TRBV2 to TRBJ1-2; a possible D gene is TRBD1 (5 bases). The germline V gene encodes CDR1 SNHLY and CDR2 FYNNEI. Trimming removed 6 bases from V and 2 bases from J, with 7 bases in between. The CDR3 spans 12 residues.

The sample holds one count of this clone. The gene calls are TRBV11-2 and TRBJ2-1; TRBD2 matches at 7 bases. The J segment lost 0 bases and the V segment lost 6 bases, leaving 8 bases of the junction unmatched. Germline values: CDR1 SGHAT, CDR2 FQNNGV. The CDR3 spans 16 residues. DNA for the CDR3: TGTGCCAGCAGGCCGGGGGGAGGGAGCTCCTACAATGAGCAGTTCTTC. Its protein is CASRPGGGSSYNEQFF.

The V and J genes are TRBV2 and TRBJ2-5; 9 positions agree with TRBD1. The CDR3 sequence is 12 residues long. Trimming cost V 6 bases and J 4 bases; bases outside gene matches: 0. Germline loops: CDR1 SNHLY, CDR2 FYNNEI. CDR3 sequence reads: CASRDRGETQYF. The CDR3 DNA reads as TGTGCCAGCAGGGACAGGGGAGAGACCCAGTACTTC.

The rearrangement links TRBV5-1 to TRBJ2-7; possibly TRBD2 for D (6 bases). Trimming took off 3 bases at V and 5 bases at J, with 15 bases between the two ends. CDR3 length: 14 amino acids. Germline-derived CDR1 and CDR2 are SGHRS and YFSETQ. CDR3 DNA: TGCGCCAGCAGCTCATGGGCGGGCGGGGACGAGCAGTACTTC. This codes for CASSSWAGGDEQYF.

This clone was seen more than once but under ten times. V and J are TRBV9 and TRBJ2-5, with 11 bases lining up with TRBD2. Germline CDR1 reads SGDLS; CDR2 reads YYNGEE. J gave up 1 base and V 0 bases, and 11 bases lay outside the gene matches. This CDR3 has 19 amino acids. CDR3 DNA: TGTGCCAGCAGCGTAGGTTGGTCTAGCGGGAGGTTGTCCCAAGAGACCCAGTACTTC. This codes for CASSVGWSSGRLSQETQYF.

V and J are TRBV7-3 and TRBJ2-2; a weak D match, TRBD2 (6 bases). This CDR3 spans 14 amino acids. V dropped 5 bases and J dropped 3 bases, with 10 bases sitting between them. Germline CDR1 SGHTA, CDR2 FQGTGA. As DNA, the CDR3 is TGTGCCAGCAGCCGGGGGTCCCACACCGGGGAGCTGTTTTTT. Its protein product is CASSRGSHTGELFF. Filled out from reference TRBV7-3 and TRBJ2-2, the complete variable domain reads GAGVSQTPSNKVTEKGKYVELRCDPISGHTALYWYRQSLGQGPEFLIYFQGTGAADDSGLPNDRFFAVRPEGSVSTLKIQRTERGDSAVYLCASSRGSHTGELFFGEGSRLTVL.